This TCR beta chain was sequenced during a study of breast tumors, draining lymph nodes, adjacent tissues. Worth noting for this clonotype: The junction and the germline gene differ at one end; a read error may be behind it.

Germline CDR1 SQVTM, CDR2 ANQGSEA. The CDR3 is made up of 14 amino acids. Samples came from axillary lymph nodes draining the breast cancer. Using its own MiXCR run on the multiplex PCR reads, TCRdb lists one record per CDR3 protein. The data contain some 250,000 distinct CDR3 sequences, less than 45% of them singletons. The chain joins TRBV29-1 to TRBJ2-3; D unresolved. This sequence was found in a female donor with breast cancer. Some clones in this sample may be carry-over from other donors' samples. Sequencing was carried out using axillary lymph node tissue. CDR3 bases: TGCAGCATTGAAGTTGAAGTCTCACAAGATACGCAGTATTTT. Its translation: CSIEVEVSQDTQYF.